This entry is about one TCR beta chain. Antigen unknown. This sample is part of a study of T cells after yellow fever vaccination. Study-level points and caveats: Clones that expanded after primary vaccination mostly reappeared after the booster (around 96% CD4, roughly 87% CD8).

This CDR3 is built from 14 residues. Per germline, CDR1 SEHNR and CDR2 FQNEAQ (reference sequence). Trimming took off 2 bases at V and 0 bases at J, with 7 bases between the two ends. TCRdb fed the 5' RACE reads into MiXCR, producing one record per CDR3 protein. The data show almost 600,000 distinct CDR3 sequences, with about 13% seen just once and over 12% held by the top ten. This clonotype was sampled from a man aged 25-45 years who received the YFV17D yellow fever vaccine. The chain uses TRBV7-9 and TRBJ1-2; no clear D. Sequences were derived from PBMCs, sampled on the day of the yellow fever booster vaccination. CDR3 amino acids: CASSLLNANYGYTF. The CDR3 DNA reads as TGTGCCAGCAGCTTATTGAACGCTAACTATGGCTACACCTTC.